This T cell receptor beta chain was obtained from a study of shared clonotypes between healthy human individuals. Study context: Every donor yielded three CD4 naive, three CD4 memory, two CD8 naive and one CD8 memory plate.

This clone occurred a few times. This CDR3 region has 15 residues. Between the trimmed V and J ends, which lost 5 bases and 8 bases, there was a span of 18 bases. Germline V gene lookup returns CDR1 MDHEN and CDR2 SYDVKM. The authors loaded about 200 ng DNA, about 30,000 T cell genomes, into sorted-subset replicate PCRs. Some clones are missing from TCRdb's copy, which holds only in-frame ones; the method was immunoSEQ multiplex PCR. The sample lists some 550,000 clones; roughly 97% were seen once. This receptor was identified in a woman under 40 in good health. The sequenced sample consisted of naive CD4+ T cells sorted from blood. The subset denotes: CD45RA+ positively selected. The chain couples TRBV28 to TRBJ2-2, with D perhaps matching TRBD1 (6 bases). CDR3 residues: CASSTRTVLLGELFF. CDR3 in DNA: TGTGCCAGCAGTACAAGGACAGTCTTGTTGGGGGAGCTGTTTTTT.